This T cell receptor beta chain was obtained from a study of T-cell reconstitution after alpha-beta-depleted transplantation in children. Unique molecular identifiers tagged the TCRbeta library. One entry per CDR3 protein, called by TCRdb with MiXCR from the PCR reads. The sample yields 100,000 to 120,000 distinct CDR3 sequences, 10% seen once. This CDR3 is built from 10 residues. Trimming removed 5 bases at V and 10 bases at J, with 9 bases between. The germline gives CDR1 SQVTM, CDR2 ANQGSEA. This clonotype was recorded at least ten times. The sequenced sample was PBMCs from the stem cell graft donor, obtained from the stem cell graft. V gene TRBV29-1 combines with J gene TRBJ2-1; perhaps TRBD2 as D (5 bases). This sequence originates from a human donor who donated a stem cell graft to a child with acute lymphoblastic leukemia. The CDR3 nucleotides read TGCAGCGTTTACGGGGAGGAGCAGTTCTTC. Protein sequence: CSVYGEEQFF.